This T cell receptor (beta chain) is from a study of naive and memory T cell subsets. Study-wide results and caveats: Over 95% of naive TCR sequences appeared only once, unlike memory subsets.

The beta constant-region primer was an equimolar mix of two oligonucleotides covering TRBC1 and TRBC2. Ligated cDNA was amplified by four rounds of PCR with nested alpha and beta constant-region primers and SP2. MiXCR, applied by TCRdb to the UMI-ligation and nested PCR reads, yields one record per CDR3 protein. The data contain around 130,000 distinct CDR3 sequences, roughly 36% of them singletons. A note on this clonotype: Its antigen remains unknown.

The CDR3 covers 14 residues. V lost 0 bases and J lost 1, with 7 bases in between. Germline V gene lookup returns CDR1 SGHKS and CDR2 YYEKEE (reference sequence). The sequence was collected from a human donor in good health. J is TRBJ2-5 and V is TRBV5-5; D call uncertain. Input material: central memory CD4+ T cells from blood. The CDR3 sequence is CASSLGSVQETQYF. For the CDR3, the DNA is TGTGCCAGCAGCTTGGGCAGCGTCCAAGAGACCCAGTACTTC. The complete variable domain, with remaining parts taken from reference TRBV5-5 and TRBJ2-5, reads DAGVTQSPTHLIKTRGQQVTLRCSPISGHKSVSWYQQVLGQGPQFIFQYYEKEERGRGNFPDRFSARQFPNYSSELNVNALLLGDSALYLCASSLGSVQETQYFGPGTRLLVL.